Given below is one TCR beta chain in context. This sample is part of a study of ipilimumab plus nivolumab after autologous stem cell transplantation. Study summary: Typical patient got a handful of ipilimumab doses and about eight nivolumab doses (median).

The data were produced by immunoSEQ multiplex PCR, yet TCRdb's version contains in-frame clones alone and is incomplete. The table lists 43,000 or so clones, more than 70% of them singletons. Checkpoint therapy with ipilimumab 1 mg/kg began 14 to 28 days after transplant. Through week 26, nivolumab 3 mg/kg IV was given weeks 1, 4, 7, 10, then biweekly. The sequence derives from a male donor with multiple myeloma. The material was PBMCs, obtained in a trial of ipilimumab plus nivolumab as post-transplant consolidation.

This CDR3 reads CASTGLLRGSGETQYF. As DNA, the CDR3 is TGTGCCAGCACTGGCCTACTGCGGGGTTCGGGGGAGACCCAGTACTTC. This chain joins TRBV2 and TRBJ2-5; D perhaps matches TRBD2 (6 bases). The V and J ends lost 7 bases and 5 bases respectively, with 23 bases between them. The CDR3 length is 16 residues. The germline gives CDR1 SNHLY, CDR2 FYNNEI.